This is a list of T cell receptor beta chains from one sample in a study of blood T cell repertoires in COVID-19. Some clones are missing from TCRdb's copy, which holds only in-frame ones; the method was immunoSEQ multiplex PCR. The profile shows some 200,000 clones, about 95% of them singletons. What was sequenced was peripheral blood. These receptors were obtained from a man aged 25-45 years with COVID-19, enrolled during active disease. The CDR3 runs from the conserved cysteine through the conserved F or W. The D gene is left open where the match is weak. A row's size may be missing; if present it is once, few, many or a size class.

j_gene	d_gene	v_gene	abundance	CDR3nt	CDR3aa
TRBJ1-2	-	TRBV6-5	-	TGTGCCAGCACCGGACCCTCAGGGATCTATGGCTACACCTTC	CASTGPSGIYGYTF
TRBJ2-7	TRBD1	TRBV2	-	TGTGCCAGCAGTGTCCCCCTCGGACAGGGGGAGGCCTACGAGCAGTACTTC	CASSVPLGQGEAYEQYF
TRBJ2-7	TRBD2	TRBV27	once	TGTGCCAGCAGTACCCTAGCGGGGGCTCTCCAGGAGCAGTACTTC	CASSTLAGALQEQYF
TRBJ1-1	-	TRBV25-1	-	TGTGCCAGCAAATTCGACTGGAACACTGAAGCTTTCTTT	CASKFDWNTEAFF
TRBJ1-2	-	TRBV5-4	-	TGTGCCAGCAGCTTAGGGACTTCTGGCTACACCTTC	CASSLGTSGYTF
TRBJ1-4	TRBD1	TRBV11-2	-	TGTGCCAGCAGCTATACACTTAGGACAGGGCGGATTGCTAATGAAAAACTGTTTTTT	CASSYTLRTGRIANEKLFF
TRBJ2-7	-	TRBV19	-	TGTGCCAGTAGTCCAGCGTTGGGGCCTACCTACGAGCAGTACTTC	CASSPALGPTYEQYF
TRBJ1-1	TRBD1	TRBV11-2	few	TGTGCCAGCAGCTTAGTCGGGACAGGGGCCGAGATTAGGGGGACTGAAGCTTTCTTT	CASSLVGTGAEIRGTEAFF
TRBJ2-7	-	TRBV11-2	-	TGTGCCAGCAGCTTAGCGTTCAGTTACTACGAGCAGTACTTC	CASSLAFSYYEQYF
TRBJ2-3	TRBD2	TRBV5-4	-	TGTGCCAGCAGCTTTAGCGGGGGGCACACAGATACGCAGTATTTT	CASSFSGGHTDTQYF
TRBJ2-7	TRBD2	TRBV9	-	TGTGCCAGCAGCGTAGGAAGGGGCGGGGGCTCCTACGAGCAGTACTTC	CASSVGRGGGSYEQYF
TRBJ1-1	TRBD1	TRBV6-5	-	TGTGCCAGCAGCGACCGACAGGGGGAAGCTTTCTTT	CASSDRQGEAFF
TRBJ2-2	TRBD1	TRBV4-1	few	TGCGCCAGCAGCCAAGAAGTGGCGGACAGGGGTAATACCGGGGAGCTGTTTTTT	CASSQEVADRGNTGELFF
TRBJ1-5	-	TRBV30	once	TGTGCCTGGAGCCAAACGCGGGGGGCGGAGGGGCATCAGCCCCAGCATTTT	CAWSQTRGAEGHQPQHF
TRBJ2-3	TRBD2	TRBV5-1	-	TGCGCCAGCAGCTTGGCACTGCTAGCGGGGGGTACAGATACGCAGTATTTT	CASSLALLAGGTDTQYF
TRBJ2-1	TRBD1	TRBV5-1	-	TGCGCCAGCAGCGGGACAGGGGACAATGAGCAGTTCTTC	CASSGTGDNEQFF
TRBJ1-6	TRBD1	TRBV13	-	TGTGCCAGCAGCTTCGGACAGGCAGGGCTCGTCTCACCCCTCCACTTT	CASSFGQAGLVSPLHF
TRBJ1-1	-	TRBV12-5	-	TGTGCTAGTGGTCCCAGACAGAATTGGAACACTGAAGCTTTCTTT	CASGPRQNWNTEAFF
TRBJ2-6	-	TRBV11-2	-	TGTGCCAGCAGCTTGGGCAGTGGGGCCAACGTCCTGACTTTC	CASSLGSGANVLTF
TRBJ1-5	-	TRBV30	-	TGTGCCTGGAGGTTATCAGACAATCAGCCCCAGCATTTT	CAWRLSDNQPQHF
TRBJ1-1	-	TRBV29-1	-	TGCAGCGTAAGGGGACTCTATGAAGCTTTCTTT	CSVRGLYEAFF
TRBJ1-6	-	TRBV5-4	-	TGTGCCAGCAGCTTGGCGCAGGGGAGTGGGAATTCACCCCTCCACTTT	CASSLAQGSGNSPLHF
TRBJ1-1	-	TRBV2	once	TGTGCCAGCAGTACCGTAGCAAGACTTACAGGGTTGTTTGATTCCCGGTCTGAAGCTTTCTTT	CASSTVARLTGLFDSRSEAFF
TRBJ2-3	TRBD1	TRBV19	-	TGTGCCAGTAGTATCTGGACAGGGGGCTCAGATACGCAGTATTTT	CASSIWTGGSDTQYF
TRBJ1-4	-	TRBV5-4	-	TGTGCCAGCAGCTTGGAGGGCGGGGATGAAAAACTGTTTTTT	CASSLEGGDEKLFF
TRBJ1-2	TRBD1	TRBV19	-	TGTGCCAGTATCCCACGACGACAGGGTGGCAGCTACACCTTC	CASIPRRQGGSYTF
TRBJ2-1	-	TRBV4-1	once	TGCGCCAGCAGCCAAGGCTACGACAATGAGCAGTTCTTC	CASSQGYDNEQFF
TRBJ1-3	-	TRBV21-1	-	TGTGCCAGCAGCAAAAGGGGGCCTACTGGAAACACCATATATTTT	CASSKRGPTGNTIYF
TRBJ1-6	-	TRBV6-5	once	TGTGCCAGCAGTTGGAGAAATTCACCCCTCCACTTT	CASSWRNSPLHF
TRBJ2-1	-	TRBV5-4	-	TGTGCCAGCAGCACACAGCAAAAAGATGAGCAGTTCTTC	CASSTQQKDEQFF
TRBJ2-7	TRBD2	TRBV6-5	-	TGTGCCAGCAGTCGCTATAGCGGGGATTACGAGCAGTACTTC	CASSRYSGDYEQYF
TRBJ1-6	-	TRBV19	once	TGTGCCAGTAGTATTTTGGCTAATTCACCCCTCCACTTT	CASSILANSPLHF
TRBJ1-5	-	TRBV3-1/TRBV3-2	few	TGTGCCAGCAGCCAGGCGGGGGGACAAGGCAATCAGCCCCAGCATTTT	CASSQAGGQGNQPQHF
TRBJ1-2	-	TRBV19	-	TGTGCCAGTAATGAACAGGGTTTTTATGGCTACACCTTC	CASNEQGFYGYTF
TRBJ2-1	-	TRBV7-2	-	TGTGCCAGCAGCTTTCTAGGTAATGAGCAGTTCTTC	CASSFLGNEQFF
TRBJ1-1	-	TRBV5-4	-	TGTGCCAGCAGCCGGGATGAGGGCCGGACTGAAGCTTTCTTT	CASSRDEGRTEAFF
TRBJ2-7	-	TRBV10-3	-	TGTGCCATCAGTGAGCCCGGGACCGGAGGGCACGAGCAGTACTTC	CAISEPGTGGHEQYF
TRBJ2-1	TRBD1	TRBV5-6	-	TGTGCCAGCAGCTTGGTGACAGGGGATGAGCAGTTCTTC	CASSLVTGDEQFF
TRBJ2-1	-	TRBV7-3	-	TGTGCCAGCAGCTTAGGGGGGATGGGTGAGCAGTTCTTC	CASSLGGMGEQFF
TRBJ1-4	TRBD1	TRBV6-5	-	TGTGCCAGCAGTTACTCGGGGACAGGGGACGATGAAAAACTGTTTTTT	CASSYSGTGDDEKLFF
TRBJ2-7	-	TRBV6-6	-	TGTGCCAGCAAGGGCGACAGTCCCTACGAGCAGTACTTC	CASKGDSPYEQYF
TRBJ2-3	-	TRBV3-1/TRBV3-2	-	TGTGCCAGCAGCCATCCATGGGGGGGGCTTCTGGGCACAGATACGCAGTATTTT	CASSHPWGGLLGTDTQYF
TRBJ1-4	-	TRBV11-2	-	TGTGCCAGCAGCTTAGGAGGGACTTCCACACGGGAAAAACTGTTTTTT	CASSLGGTSTREKLFF
TRBJ1-1	-	TRBV10-3	-	TGTGCCATCAGGATACATACGAACACTGAAGCTTTCTTT	CAIRIHTNTEAFF
TRBJ2-2	TRBD2	TRBV7-9	-	TGTGCCAGCAGGGCTACTAGCGGGGGGCCCAACACCGGGGAGCTGTTTTTT	CASRATSGGPNTGELFF
TRBJ1-2	TRBD1	TRBV6-5	-	TGTGCCAGCAGTTACGACTACAGGGGCGACTATGGCTACACCTTC	CASSYDYRGDYGYTF
TRBJ2-1	-	TRBV6-4	once	TGTGCCAGCAGTGACTCTGCAGGGAATGAGCAGTTCTTC	CASSDSAGNEQFF
TRBJ2-7	-	TRBV7-9	-	TGTGCCAGCAGCTTATATTCCCTCCGGGACAACTCCTACGAGCAGTACTTC	CASSLYSLRDNSYEQYF
TRBJ2-3	-	TRBV27	-	TGTGCCAGCAGTTTATCTTCTGTTGTTAAACTCGGGGGTCCAGATACGCAGTATTTT	CASSLSSVVKLGGPDTQYF
TRBJ2-7	TRBD2	TRBV5-5	-	TGTGCCAGCAGCTGGGCTAGCGGGGCCGAGCAGTACTTC	CASSWASGAEQYF